This T cell receptor beta chain was captured by sequencing in a study of blood T cell repertoires in COVID-19. Study information: The origin of the acute and convalescent COVID-19 samples was the United States, Italy and Spain. Sample material is recorded as cDNA or gDNA derived from T cells, B-cell-depleted T cells, or PBMCs.

Concerning this clone: A junction boundary mismatches the germline segment, possibly from a read error.

Germline-derived CDR1 and CDR2 are SGDLS and YYNGEE. This CDR3 comprises 13 residues. In the authors' workflow: Reference gene primers were amplified, and this amplification served to estimate nucleated cell counts. The repertoire was sequenced with immunoSEQ multiplex PCR; TCRdb's copy has only in-frame clones and lacks some. For V, J and clone size, that table is used; D and trimming come from the DNA. The table includes fewer than 80,000 clones, roughly nine tenths detected once. V and J are TRBV9 and TRBJ2-2, with D unresolved. Source material: peripheral blood. The sequence derives from an elderly woman with active or convalescent COVID-19. The DNA for the CDR3 is TGTGCCAGCAACGTATTAGACACCGGGGAGCTGTTTTTT. Protein: CASNVLDTGELFF.